This note documents a single TCR beta chain sequence. This sample is part of a study of blood T cell repertoires in COVID-19. Across the study: The United States, Italy and Spain were the sources of the acute and convalescent COVID-19 samples. Sample material is recorded as cDNA or gDNA derived from T cells, B-cell-depleted T cells, or PBMCs.

Looked up from germline, CDR1 is LGHDT and CDR2 is YNNKEL (reference sequence). The CDR3 is 14 amino acids. Trimming cost V 4 bases and J 5 bases; bases outside gene matches: 5. As processed by the authors: Researchers report that nucleated cell counts were estimated from reference gene primer amplification. The data were produced by immunoSEQ multiplex PCR, yet TCRdb's version contains in-frame clones alone and is incomplete. V, J and clone size are taken as reported in that table, and D and trimming were inferred from the DNA itself. The data hold 270,000 or so clones, with about four fifths observed a single time.

V usage is TRBV3-1 (or the pseudogene TRBV3-2) and J usage is TRBJ2-1; the match to TRBD1 covers 7 bases. The sequencing sample was made of peripheral blood. This TCR was sampled from a woman in her sixties with active or convalescent COVID-19. In DNA form, the CDR3 reads TGTGCCAGCAGCCCGAGGACAGGAAACAATGAGCAGTTCTTC. This codes for CASSPRTGNNEQFF.